What follows are 17 T cell receptor beta chains derived from one specimen sequenced in a study of blood T cells in healthy people across ages. Using a J-beta primer mix together with a sample-barcoded 5' primer, a second PCR was run for roughly 6 to 11 cycles. TCRdb reanalysed the 5' RACE reads using MiXCR and keeps one entry per CDR3 protein. Here the sample spans about 650,000 distinct CDR3 sequences, 52% being singletons. The material sequenced was blood. These receptor sequences come from a woman of 80 years or more in good health.

Note on this clonotype: At one of its ends the junction is not consistent with the germline gene, which may arise from a read error. CDR3: CSPSERTGRNQPQHF. CDR3 sequence (DNA): TGCAGTCCTAGTGAACGGACGGGGCGCAATCAGCCCCAGCATTTT. J is TRBJ1-5 and V is TRBV20-1; D perhaps matches TRBD1 (5 bases). Per the germline V gene, CDR1 is DFQATT and CDR2 is SNEGSKA (reference sequence). This CDR3 has 15 residues.

V is TRBV7-2 and J is TRBJ2-5; 14 nucleotides match TRBD2. The V and J ends lost 8 bases and 2 bases, in that order; junction bases with no gene match: 7. The CDR3 runs to 16 residues. From germline, CDR1 is SGHTA and CDR2 FQGNSA. The CDR3: CASASTSGRDQETQYF. As DNA, the CDR3 is TGTGCCAGCGCATCGACTAGCGGGAGGGATCAAGAGACCCAGTACTTC.

As for this clonotype: A read error is possible here, since a much larger clone lies one base away. V gene TRBV7-9 combines with J gene TRBJ1-2, with 8 bases aligning to TRBD1. V lost 6 bases to trimming and J lost 7 bases; unmatched junction nucleotides: 7. This CDR3 region has 13 residues. Germline-derived CDR1 and CDR2 are SEHNR and FQNEAQ (reference sequence). CDR3 residues: CASSRTGTSGYTF. In DNA, the CDR3 is TGTGCCAGCAGTAGGACAGGGACCTCTGGCTACACCTTC.

This clonotype came up a few times. Just one base apart from a much larger clone, this may be a read error. This chain uses TRBV24-1 with TRBJ2-1; D may be TRBD2 (6 bases). TRBJ2-7 matches the DNA end more closely, so the J call is doubtful. Germline V gene sequence: CDR1 KGHDR, CDR2 SFDVKD. The CDR3 length is 15 residues. The CDR3 loop reads CATSNPGVSYNEQYF. The CDR3 DNA sequence: TGTGCCACCAGTAATCCGGGGGTCTCCTACAATGAGCAGTACTTC.

The genes are TRBV10-3 and TRBJ2-5; 11 bases map to TRBD2. Trimming at V came to 0 bases and at J to 2 bases, leaving 11 bases not matched to a gene. This CDR3 spans 19 amino acids. CDR1 and CDR2 (germline): ENHRY, SYGVKD. As DNA, the CDR3 is TGTGCCATCAGTGAGTCGATTCCTAGCGGGGGGTTTTCACAAGAGACCCAGTACTTC. Protein sequence: CAISESIPSGGFSQETQYF.

This clonotype was seen many times. The gene calls are TRBV28 and TRBJ2-3; 9 nucleotides align to TRBD1. CDR3 length: 15 amino acids. Germline V gene lookup returns CDR1 MDHEN and CDR2 SYDVKM. Trimming at V came to 5 bases and at J to 8 bases, leaving 11 bases not matched to a gene. CDR3 DNA: TGTGCCAGCAGTCTTCGGGACAGGGTTTCAGCTACGCAGTATTTT. This encodes CASSLRDRVSATQYF.

This clonotype has a handful of counts. A much bigger clone sits one base away, suggesting this may be a read error. The chain recombines TRBV25-1 with TRBJ2-7; D may be TRBD1 or TRBD2 (5 bases each). The CDR3 loop spans 14 amino acids. V lost 5 bases and J lost 7, with 18 bases in between. Germline CDR1 reads MGHDK; CDR2 reads SYGVNS. CDR3 nucleotides: TGTGCCAGCAGTAATTCCGGGACGGGGAATGAGCAGTACTTC. Translated, it gives CASSNSGTGNEQYF.

The J gene is TRBJ2-1, the V gene TRBV20-1; D might be TRBD1 (6 bases). The germline V and J ends were trimmed by 0 bases and 4 bases, with 16 bases remaining between them. The CDR3 totals 16 residues. Germline V gene data show CDR1 as DFQATT and CDR2 as SNEGSKA (reference sequence). The CDR3 DNA is TGCAGTGCTAGAGATGTGAGGGGGTCACTATACAATGAGCAGTTCTTC. Translation gives CSARDVRGSLYNEQFF.

This clonotype was observed a few times. The chain couples TRBV20-1 to TRBJ2-1; no clear D gene. The J call may be faulty, since TRBJ2-7 better matches the DNA end. CDR3 length: 11 residues. Germline values: CDR1 DFQATT, CDR2 SNEGSKA (reference sequence). The CDR3 bases are TGCAGTGCTAGAGACTACAATGAGCAGTACTTC. It codes for CSARDYNEQYF.

There are a few counts of this clonotype. This may stem from a read error, because a much larger clone lies one nucleotide away. The chain joins TRBV12-3 or TRBV12-4 to TRBJ2-7, with 7 bases aligning to TRBD1. This CDR3 is built from 15 residues. The V gene end was trimmed by 5 bases and the J gene end by 7 bases; junction bases not matched to a gene: 14. The CDR3 here is CASSAGTVSYNEQYF. CDR3 nucleotides: TGTGCCAGCAGTGCCGGGACAGTCTCCTACAATGAGCAGTACTTC.

With regard to this clonotype: With a much larger clone just one base away, this may be a read error. The V and J genes are TRBV29-1 and TRBJ2-7; TRBD2 matches at 7 bases. CDR1 is SQVTM and CDR2 is ANQGSEA in the germline V gene. J lost 7 bases, V lost 5 bases, and 23 bases had no gene match. The CDR3 is made up of 17 amino acids. CDR3 coding DNA: TGCAGCGTTTGGGACGGGGGGACTCAAAAGATTAACAATGAGCAGTACTTC. Amino acids: CSVWDGGTQKINNEQYF.

This clonotype was seen at least ten times. The V and J genes are TRBV12-3 or TRBV12-4 and TRBJ2-1; 9 bases agree with TRBD2. V lost 4 bases, J lost 2 bases, and 9 bases stayed unmatched. The CDR3 contains 17 residues. CDR3 DNA: TGTGCCAGCAGTTCGGAACTAGCGGGTGGACCCTACAATGAGCAGTTCTTC. Protein product: CASSSELAGGPYNEQFF.

J is TRBJ1-2 and V is TRBV30, with D hard to call. CDR1 GTSNPN and CDR2 SVGIG come from the germline V gene (reference sequence). The length of the CDR3 is 15 residues. The V end lost 0 bases, the J end lost 4 bases, and 15 bases lay between the germline ends. The chain's CDR3 is CAWSVPAVGIYGYTF. The CDR3 DNA is TGTGCCTGGAGTGTTCCGGCTGTTGGAATCTATGGCTACACCTTC. Supplemented by reference TRBV30 and TRBJ1-2, the full variable domain reads SQTIHQWPATLVQPVGSPLSLECTVEGTSNPNLYWYRQAAGRGLQLLFYSVGIGQISSEVPQNLSASRPQDRQFILSSKKLLLSDSGFYLCAWSVPAVGIYGYTFGSGTRLTVV.

Ten or more counts support this clonotype. The chain carries TRBV12-3 or TRBV12-4 and TRBJ2-4, with D uncertain. Trimming stripped 8 bases from V and 10 bases from J, with 21 bases between. The CDR3 extends over 14 amino acids. Here the CDR3 DNA reads TGTGCCAGCGCCCCGGGTAGCCTGGTTGGGATTCAGTACTTC. Protein: CASAPGSLVGIQYF.

Points on this clonotype: A much more abundant neighbour one base away suggests this may be a read error. The V gene is TRBV7-9, the J gene TRBJ2-1, with TRBD2 as a possible D gene (7 bases). V was pared by 4 bases and J by 7 bases, with 17 bases between. The CDR3 covers 15 residues. In germline, CDR1 is SEHNR, CDR2 FQNEAQ (reference sequence). CDR3 loop: CASSSNRGAGNEQFF. CDR3 sequence (DNA): TGTGCCAGCAGCTCAAACCGGGGGGCAGGGAATGAGCAGTTCTTC.

This rearrangement joins TRBV29-1 to TRBJ2-3; 11 nucleotides align to TRBD2. Germline CDR1 and CDR2: SQVTM and ANQGSEA. CDR3 size: 12 residues. With V trimmed by 6 bases and J by 6 bases, 2 bases remained unmatched. The CDR3 loop is CSVRTSGDTQYF. The DNA for the CDR3 is TGCAGCGTAAGGACTAGCGGGGATACGCAGTATTTT.

In its sample, this clonotype was seen once. Here the CDR3 reads CASSPLLDDEQFF. CDR3 DNA: TGCGCCAGCAGCCCCCTGTTGGACGATGAGCAGTTCTTC. V usage is TRBV5-1 and J usage is TRBJ2-1; D unclear. CDR1 is SGHRS and CDR2 is YFSETQ in the germline V gene. This CDR3 is built from 13 residues. V shed 4 bases and J shed 8 bases, with 13 bases lying between them.